This T cell receptor beta chain is drawn from a study of CD8+CD57+ T cells in acquired aplastic anemia. Germline V gene lookup returns CDR1 ENHRY and CDR2 SYGVKD. Between the trimmed V and J ends, which lost 3 bases and 4 bases, there was a span of 18 bases. CDR3 length equals 16 residues. Genomic DNA acted as the template from which TCR beta VDJ combination and CDR3 sequence profiling were carried out. TCRdb re-called the reads through MiXCR, storing one row per CDR3 protein. The sample has about 190,000 distinct CDR3 sequences; 64% are singletons. The V gene is TRBV10-3, the J gene TRBJ1-2, with a weak D call TRBD1 (5 bases). Sequencing used sorted CD4+, CD8+, or CD8+CD57+ T cells (not recorded which) from PBMCs. The clonotype comes from a human donor with severe aplastic anemia or a healthy control (not recorded which). CDR3 nucleotide sequence: TGTGCCATCAGTGAACATTATGAGAGGGGCTTCTATGGCTACACCTTC. This encodes CAISEHYERGFYGYTF.